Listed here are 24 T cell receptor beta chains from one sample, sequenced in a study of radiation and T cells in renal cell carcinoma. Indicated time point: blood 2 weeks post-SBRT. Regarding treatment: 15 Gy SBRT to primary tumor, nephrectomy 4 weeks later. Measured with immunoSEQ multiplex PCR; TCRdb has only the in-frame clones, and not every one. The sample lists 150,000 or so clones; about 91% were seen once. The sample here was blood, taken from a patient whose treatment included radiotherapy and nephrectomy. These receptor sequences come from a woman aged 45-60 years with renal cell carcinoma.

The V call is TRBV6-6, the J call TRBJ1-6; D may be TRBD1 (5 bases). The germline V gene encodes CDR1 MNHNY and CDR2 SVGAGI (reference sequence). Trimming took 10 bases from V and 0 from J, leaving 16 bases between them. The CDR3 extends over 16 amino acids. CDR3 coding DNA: TGTGCCACCTCCGGAGGGGAACTCTCCTATAATTCACCCCTCCACTTT. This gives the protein CATSGGELSYNSPLHF.

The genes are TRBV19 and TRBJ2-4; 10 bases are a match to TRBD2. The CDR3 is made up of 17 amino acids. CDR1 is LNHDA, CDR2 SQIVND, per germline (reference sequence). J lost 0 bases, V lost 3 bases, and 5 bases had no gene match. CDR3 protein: CASSIQRGGLAKNIQYF. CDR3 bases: TGTGCCAGTAGTATCCAGCGGGGGGGCCTAGCCAAAAACATTCAGTACTTC.

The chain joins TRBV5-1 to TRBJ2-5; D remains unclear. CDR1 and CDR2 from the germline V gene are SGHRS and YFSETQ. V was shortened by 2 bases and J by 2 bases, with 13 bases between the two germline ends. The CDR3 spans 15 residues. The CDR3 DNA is TGCGCCAGCAGCTTCGAAACTGCAAATCAAGAGACCCAGTACTTC. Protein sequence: CASSFETANQETQYF.

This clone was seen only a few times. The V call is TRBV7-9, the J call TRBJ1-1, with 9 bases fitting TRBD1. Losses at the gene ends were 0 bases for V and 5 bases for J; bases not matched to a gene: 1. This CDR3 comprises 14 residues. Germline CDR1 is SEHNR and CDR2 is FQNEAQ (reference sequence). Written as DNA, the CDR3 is TGTGCCAGCAGCTTAGCGACAGGGGGAACTGAAGCTTTCTTT. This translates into CASSLATGGTEAFF. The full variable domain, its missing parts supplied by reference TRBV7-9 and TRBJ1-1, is DTGVSQNPRHKITKRGQNVTFRCDPISEHNRLYWYRQTLGQGPEFLTYFQNEAQLEKSRLLSDRFSAERPKGSFSTLEIQRTEQGDSAMYLCASSLATGGTEAFFGQGTRLTVV.

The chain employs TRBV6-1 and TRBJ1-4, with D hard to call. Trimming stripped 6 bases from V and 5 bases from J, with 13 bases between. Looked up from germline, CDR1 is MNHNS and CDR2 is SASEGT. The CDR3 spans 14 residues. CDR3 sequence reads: CASRKQITNEKLFF. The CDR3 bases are TGTGCCAGCAGAAAACAGATTACAAATGAAAAACTGTTTTTT.

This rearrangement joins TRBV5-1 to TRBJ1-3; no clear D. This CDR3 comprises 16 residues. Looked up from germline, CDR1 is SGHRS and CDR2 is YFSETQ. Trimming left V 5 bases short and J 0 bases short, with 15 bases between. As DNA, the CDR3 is TGCGCCAGCAGACGGTCGGAGGCGACCTCTGGAAACACCATATATTTT. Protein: CASRRSEATSGNTIYF.

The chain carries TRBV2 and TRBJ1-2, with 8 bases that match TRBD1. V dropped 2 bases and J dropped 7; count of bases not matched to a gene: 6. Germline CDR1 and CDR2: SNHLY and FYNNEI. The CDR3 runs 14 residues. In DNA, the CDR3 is TGTGCCAGCAGTGAAACCCGGGACAGGAGTGGCTACACCTTC. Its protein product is CASSETRDRSGYTF.

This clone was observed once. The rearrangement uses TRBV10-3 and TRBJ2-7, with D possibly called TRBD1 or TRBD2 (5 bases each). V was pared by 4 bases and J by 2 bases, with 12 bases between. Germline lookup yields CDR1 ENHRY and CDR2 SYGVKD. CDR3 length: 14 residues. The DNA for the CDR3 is TGTGCCATCAGTGGAACCGGGACCACCTACGAGCAGTACTTC. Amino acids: CAISGTGTTYEQYF.

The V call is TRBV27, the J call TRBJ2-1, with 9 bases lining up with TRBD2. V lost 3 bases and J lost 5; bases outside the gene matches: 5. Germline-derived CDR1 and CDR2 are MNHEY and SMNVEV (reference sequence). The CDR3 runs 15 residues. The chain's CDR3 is CASSFRASGNNEQFF. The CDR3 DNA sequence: TGTGCCAGCAGTTTTCGGGCTAGCGGGAACAATGAGCAGTTCTTC.

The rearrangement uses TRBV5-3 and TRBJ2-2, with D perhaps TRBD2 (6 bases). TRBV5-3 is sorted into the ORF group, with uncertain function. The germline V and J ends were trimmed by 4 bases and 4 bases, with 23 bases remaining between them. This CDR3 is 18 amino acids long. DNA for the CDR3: TGTGCCAGAAGCGGCGAATCCGCGGGGTTCCGTTTCACCGGGGAGCTGTTTTTT. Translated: CARSGESAGFRFTGELFF.

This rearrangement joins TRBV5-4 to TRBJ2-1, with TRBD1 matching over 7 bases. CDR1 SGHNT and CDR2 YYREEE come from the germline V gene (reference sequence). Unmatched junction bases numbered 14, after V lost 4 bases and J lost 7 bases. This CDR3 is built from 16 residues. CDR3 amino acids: CASSLGTEGIYNEQFF. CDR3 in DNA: TGTGCCAGCAGCCTAGGGACAGAAGGTATATATAATGAGCAGTTCTTC. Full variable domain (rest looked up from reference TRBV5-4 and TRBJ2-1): ETGVTQSPTHLIKTRGQQVTLRCSSQSGHNTVSWYQQALGQGPQFIFQYYREEENGRGNFPPRFSGLQFPNYSSELNVNALELDDSALYLCASSLGTEGIYNEQFFGPGTRLTVL.

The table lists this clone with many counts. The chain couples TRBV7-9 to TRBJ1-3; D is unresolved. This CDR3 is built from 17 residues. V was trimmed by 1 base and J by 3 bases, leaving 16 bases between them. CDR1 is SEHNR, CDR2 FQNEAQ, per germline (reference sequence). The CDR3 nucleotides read TGTGCCAGCAGCTTAGTCGGGTCGGGTCCGATTGGAAACACCATATATTTT. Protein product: CASSLVGSGPIGNTIYF.

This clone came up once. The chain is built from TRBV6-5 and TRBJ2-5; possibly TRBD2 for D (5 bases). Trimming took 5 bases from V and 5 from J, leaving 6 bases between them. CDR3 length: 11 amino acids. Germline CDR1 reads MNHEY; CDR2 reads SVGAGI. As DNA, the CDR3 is TGTGCCAGCAGTGAGGGCGAGACCCAGTACTTC. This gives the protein CASSEGETQYF.

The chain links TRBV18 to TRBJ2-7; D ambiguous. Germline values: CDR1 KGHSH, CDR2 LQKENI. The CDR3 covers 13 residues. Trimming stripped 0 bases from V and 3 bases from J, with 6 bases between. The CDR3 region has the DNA TGTGCCAGCTCACCACCGGGTCTCTACGAGCAGTACTTC. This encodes CASSPPGLYEQYF. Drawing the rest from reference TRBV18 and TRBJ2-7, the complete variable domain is NAGVMQNPRHLVRRRGQEARLRCSPMKGHSHVYWYRQLPEEGLKFMVYLQKENIIDESGMPKERFSAEFPKEGPSILRIQQVVRGDSAAYFCASSPPGLYEQYFGPGTRLTVT.

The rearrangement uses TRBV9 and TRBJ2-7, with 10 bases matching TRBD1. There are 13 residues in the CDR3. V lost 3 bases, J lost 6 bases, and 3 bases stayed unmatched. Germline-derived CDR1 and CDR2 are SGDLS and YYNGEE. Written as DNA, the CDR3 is TGTGCCAGCAGCGCCGGGACAGGGGTCGAGCAGTACTTC. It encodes CASSAGTGVEQYF.

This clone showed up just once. CDR3 sequence (DNA): TGTGCCAGCAGTTCTCCCTACTCAGGTCCTACTGAAGCTTTCTTT. Translated: CASSSPYSGPTEAFF. This chain connects TRBV6-5 to TRBJ1-1, with no clear D. CDR3 size: 15 residues. Germline-derived CDR1 and CDR2 are MNHEY and SVGAGI. V dropped 4 bases and J dropped 5 bases, with 17 bases sitting between them.

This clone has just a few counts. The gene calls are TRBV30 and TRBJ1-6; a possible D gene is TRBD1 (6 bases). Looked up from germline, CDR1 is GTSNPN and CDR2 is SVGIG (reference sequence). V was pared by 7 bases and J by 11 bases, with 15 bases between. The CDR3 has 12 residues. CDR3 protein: CAYGGQFAPLHF. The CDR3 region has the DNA TGTGCCTACGGAGGACAGTTCGCACCCCTCCACTTT.

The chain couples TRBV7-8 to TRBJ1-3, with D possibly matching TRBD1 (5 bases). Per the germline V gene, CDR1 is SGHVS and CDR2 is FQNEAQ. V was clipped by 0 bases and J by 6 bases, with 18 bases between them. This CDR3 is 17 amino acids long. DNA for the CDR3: TGTGCCAGCAGCTTAGCAGGAGGGGCCTCTAACGAAAACACCATATATTTT. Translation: CASSLAGGASNENTIYF. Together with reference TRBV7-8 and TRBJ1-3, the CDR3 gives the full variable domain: GAGVSQSPRYKVAKRGQDVALRCDPISGHVSLFWYQQALGQGPEFLTYFQNEAQLDKSGLPSDRFFAERPEGSVSTLKIQRTQQEDSAVYLCASSLAGGASNENTIYFGEGSWLTVV.

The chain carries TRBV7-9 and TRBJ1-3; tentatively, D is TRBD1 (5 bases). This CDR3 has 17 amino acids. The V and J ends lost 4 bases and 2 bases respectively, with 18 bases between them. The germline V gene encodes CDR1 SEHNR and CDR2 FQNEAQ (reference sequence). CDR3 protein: CASSSRRGGGAGNTIYF. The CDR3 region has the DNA TGTGCCAGCAGCTCAAGACGGGGCGGAGGGGCTGGAAACACCATATATTTT. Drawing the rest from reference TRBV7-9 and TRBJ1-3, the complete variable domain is DTGVSQNPRHKITKRGQNVTFRCDPISEHNRLYWYRQTLGQGPEFLTYFQNEAQLEKSRLLSDRFSAERPKGSFSTLEIQRTEQGDSAMYLCASSSRRGGGAGNTIYFGEGSWLTVV.

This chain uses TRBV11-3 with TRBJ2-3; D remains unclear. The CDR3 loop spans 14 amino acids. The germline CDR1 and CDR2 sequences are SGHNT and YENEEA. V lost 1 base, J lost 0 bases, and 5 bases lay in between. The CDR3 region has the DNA TGTGCCAGCAGCTTAGCCAGAAGCACAGATACGCAGTATTTT. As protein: CASSLARSTDTQYF.

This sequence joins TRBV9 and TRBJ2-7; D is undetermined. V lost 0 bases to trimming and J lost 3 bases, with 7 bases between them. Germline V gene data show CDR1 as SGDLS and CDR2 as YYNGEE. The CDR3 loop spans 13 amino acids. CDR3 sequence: CASSVGGSYEQYF. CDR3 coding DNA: TGTGCCAGCAGCGTAGGCGGCAGCTACGAGCAGTACTTC.

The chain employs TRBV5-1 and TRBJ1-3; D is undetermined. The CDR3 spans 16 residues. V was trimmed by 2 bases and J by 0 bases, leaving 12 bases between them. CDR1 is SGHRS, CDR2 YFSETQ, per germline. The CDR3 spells CASSFGPAYSGNTIYF. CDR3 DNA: TGCGCCAGCAGCTTTGGTCCAGCTTACTCTGGAAACACCATATATTTT. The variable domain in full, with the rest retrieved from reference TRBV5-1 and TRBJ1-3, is KAGVTQTPRYLIKTRGQQVTLSCSPISGHRSVSWYQQTPGQGLQFLFEYFSETQRNKGNFPGRFSGRQFSNSRSEMNVSTLELGDSALYLCASSFGPAYSGNTIYFGEGSWLTVV.

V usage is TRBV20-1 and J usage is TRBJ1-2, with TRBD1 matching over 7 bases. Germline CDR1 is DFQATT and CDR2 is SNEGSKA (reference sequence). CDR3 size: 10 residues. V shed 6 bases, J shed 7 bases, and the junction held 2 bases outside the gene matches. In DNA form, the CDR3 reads TGCAGTGCCAGGGGGGGTGGCTACACCTTC. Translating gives CSARGGGYTF.

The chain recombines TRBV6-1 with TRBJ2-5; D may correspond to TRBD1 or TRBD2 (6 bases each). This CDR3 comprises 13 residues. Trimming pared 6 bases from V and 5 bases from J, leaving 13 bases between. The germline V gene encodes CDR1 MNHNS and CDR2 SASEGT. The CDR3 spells CASREGGAETQYF. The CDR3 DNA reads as TGTGCCAGCAGGGAGGGGGGCGCGGAGACCCAGTACTTC.